The clone carrying this T cell receptor beta chain was recorded only once. Across roughly 25 US areas, participants ranged in age from about 18 to 100 years. Cohorts were determined from participant-reported clinical history. These data are taken from a study of blood T cell repertoires in COVID-19. Study as a whole: PBMCs, B-cell-depleted T cells, or T cells provided the cDNA or gDNA that made up the material.

J gave up 3 bases and V 5 bases, and 9 bases lay outside the gene matches. Germline lookup yields CDR1 SGHNT and CDR2 YYREEE (reference sequence). This CDR3 has 16 residues. The protocol was immunoSEQ multiplex PCR, while the TCRdb copy is restricted to in-frame clones and leaves out a portion. Found here are 290,000 or so clones, nearly 90% of them singletons; the top ten hold approximately 4%. Sequenced sample: PBMCs or T cells enriched from blood (not recorded which). The source is a woman aged 18-35 years with acute COVID-19. The gene calls are TRBV5-4 and TRBJ2-3; 10 bases map to TRBD1. Here the CDR3 DNA reads TGTGCCAGCAGACGCCGACAGGGGGCAGGGACAGATACGCAGTATTTT. It is translated as CASRRRQGAGTDTQYF.